This T cell receptor (beta chain) was captured by sequencing in a study of shared T cell receptors in the human thymus. The CDR3 has 21 amino acids. V was pared by 0 bases and J by 2 bases, with 28 bases between. Germline V gives CDR1 SNHLY, CDR2 FYNNEI. Some clones are missing from TCRdb's copy, which holds only in-frame ones; the method was immunoSEQ multiplex PCR. Altogether 600,000 to 900,000 clones are present, 80% to 90% being singletons, with the ten largest covering under 0.012%. In addition, the sample was reused for a study of human thymus T cells. That publication notes: Healthy Finnish infants having corrective surgery for congenital heart defects served as donors. Corrective heart surgery yielded resections, and these provided the thymus tissue. V and J gene usage appeared biased in thymic and blood repertoires. Thymic TCR repertoires of unrelated people reportedly overlapped highly.

The TCR was taken from a girl less than two years old with a congenital heart defect. V usage is TRBV2 and J usage is TRBJ1-2; D not resolved. What was sequenced was thymocytes. The CDR3 protein is CASSEAPGALGVIESNYGYTF. DNA of the CDR3: TGTGCCAGCAGTGAAGCCCCGGGAGCTTTAGGAGTAATTGAATCCAACTATGGCTACACCTTC.